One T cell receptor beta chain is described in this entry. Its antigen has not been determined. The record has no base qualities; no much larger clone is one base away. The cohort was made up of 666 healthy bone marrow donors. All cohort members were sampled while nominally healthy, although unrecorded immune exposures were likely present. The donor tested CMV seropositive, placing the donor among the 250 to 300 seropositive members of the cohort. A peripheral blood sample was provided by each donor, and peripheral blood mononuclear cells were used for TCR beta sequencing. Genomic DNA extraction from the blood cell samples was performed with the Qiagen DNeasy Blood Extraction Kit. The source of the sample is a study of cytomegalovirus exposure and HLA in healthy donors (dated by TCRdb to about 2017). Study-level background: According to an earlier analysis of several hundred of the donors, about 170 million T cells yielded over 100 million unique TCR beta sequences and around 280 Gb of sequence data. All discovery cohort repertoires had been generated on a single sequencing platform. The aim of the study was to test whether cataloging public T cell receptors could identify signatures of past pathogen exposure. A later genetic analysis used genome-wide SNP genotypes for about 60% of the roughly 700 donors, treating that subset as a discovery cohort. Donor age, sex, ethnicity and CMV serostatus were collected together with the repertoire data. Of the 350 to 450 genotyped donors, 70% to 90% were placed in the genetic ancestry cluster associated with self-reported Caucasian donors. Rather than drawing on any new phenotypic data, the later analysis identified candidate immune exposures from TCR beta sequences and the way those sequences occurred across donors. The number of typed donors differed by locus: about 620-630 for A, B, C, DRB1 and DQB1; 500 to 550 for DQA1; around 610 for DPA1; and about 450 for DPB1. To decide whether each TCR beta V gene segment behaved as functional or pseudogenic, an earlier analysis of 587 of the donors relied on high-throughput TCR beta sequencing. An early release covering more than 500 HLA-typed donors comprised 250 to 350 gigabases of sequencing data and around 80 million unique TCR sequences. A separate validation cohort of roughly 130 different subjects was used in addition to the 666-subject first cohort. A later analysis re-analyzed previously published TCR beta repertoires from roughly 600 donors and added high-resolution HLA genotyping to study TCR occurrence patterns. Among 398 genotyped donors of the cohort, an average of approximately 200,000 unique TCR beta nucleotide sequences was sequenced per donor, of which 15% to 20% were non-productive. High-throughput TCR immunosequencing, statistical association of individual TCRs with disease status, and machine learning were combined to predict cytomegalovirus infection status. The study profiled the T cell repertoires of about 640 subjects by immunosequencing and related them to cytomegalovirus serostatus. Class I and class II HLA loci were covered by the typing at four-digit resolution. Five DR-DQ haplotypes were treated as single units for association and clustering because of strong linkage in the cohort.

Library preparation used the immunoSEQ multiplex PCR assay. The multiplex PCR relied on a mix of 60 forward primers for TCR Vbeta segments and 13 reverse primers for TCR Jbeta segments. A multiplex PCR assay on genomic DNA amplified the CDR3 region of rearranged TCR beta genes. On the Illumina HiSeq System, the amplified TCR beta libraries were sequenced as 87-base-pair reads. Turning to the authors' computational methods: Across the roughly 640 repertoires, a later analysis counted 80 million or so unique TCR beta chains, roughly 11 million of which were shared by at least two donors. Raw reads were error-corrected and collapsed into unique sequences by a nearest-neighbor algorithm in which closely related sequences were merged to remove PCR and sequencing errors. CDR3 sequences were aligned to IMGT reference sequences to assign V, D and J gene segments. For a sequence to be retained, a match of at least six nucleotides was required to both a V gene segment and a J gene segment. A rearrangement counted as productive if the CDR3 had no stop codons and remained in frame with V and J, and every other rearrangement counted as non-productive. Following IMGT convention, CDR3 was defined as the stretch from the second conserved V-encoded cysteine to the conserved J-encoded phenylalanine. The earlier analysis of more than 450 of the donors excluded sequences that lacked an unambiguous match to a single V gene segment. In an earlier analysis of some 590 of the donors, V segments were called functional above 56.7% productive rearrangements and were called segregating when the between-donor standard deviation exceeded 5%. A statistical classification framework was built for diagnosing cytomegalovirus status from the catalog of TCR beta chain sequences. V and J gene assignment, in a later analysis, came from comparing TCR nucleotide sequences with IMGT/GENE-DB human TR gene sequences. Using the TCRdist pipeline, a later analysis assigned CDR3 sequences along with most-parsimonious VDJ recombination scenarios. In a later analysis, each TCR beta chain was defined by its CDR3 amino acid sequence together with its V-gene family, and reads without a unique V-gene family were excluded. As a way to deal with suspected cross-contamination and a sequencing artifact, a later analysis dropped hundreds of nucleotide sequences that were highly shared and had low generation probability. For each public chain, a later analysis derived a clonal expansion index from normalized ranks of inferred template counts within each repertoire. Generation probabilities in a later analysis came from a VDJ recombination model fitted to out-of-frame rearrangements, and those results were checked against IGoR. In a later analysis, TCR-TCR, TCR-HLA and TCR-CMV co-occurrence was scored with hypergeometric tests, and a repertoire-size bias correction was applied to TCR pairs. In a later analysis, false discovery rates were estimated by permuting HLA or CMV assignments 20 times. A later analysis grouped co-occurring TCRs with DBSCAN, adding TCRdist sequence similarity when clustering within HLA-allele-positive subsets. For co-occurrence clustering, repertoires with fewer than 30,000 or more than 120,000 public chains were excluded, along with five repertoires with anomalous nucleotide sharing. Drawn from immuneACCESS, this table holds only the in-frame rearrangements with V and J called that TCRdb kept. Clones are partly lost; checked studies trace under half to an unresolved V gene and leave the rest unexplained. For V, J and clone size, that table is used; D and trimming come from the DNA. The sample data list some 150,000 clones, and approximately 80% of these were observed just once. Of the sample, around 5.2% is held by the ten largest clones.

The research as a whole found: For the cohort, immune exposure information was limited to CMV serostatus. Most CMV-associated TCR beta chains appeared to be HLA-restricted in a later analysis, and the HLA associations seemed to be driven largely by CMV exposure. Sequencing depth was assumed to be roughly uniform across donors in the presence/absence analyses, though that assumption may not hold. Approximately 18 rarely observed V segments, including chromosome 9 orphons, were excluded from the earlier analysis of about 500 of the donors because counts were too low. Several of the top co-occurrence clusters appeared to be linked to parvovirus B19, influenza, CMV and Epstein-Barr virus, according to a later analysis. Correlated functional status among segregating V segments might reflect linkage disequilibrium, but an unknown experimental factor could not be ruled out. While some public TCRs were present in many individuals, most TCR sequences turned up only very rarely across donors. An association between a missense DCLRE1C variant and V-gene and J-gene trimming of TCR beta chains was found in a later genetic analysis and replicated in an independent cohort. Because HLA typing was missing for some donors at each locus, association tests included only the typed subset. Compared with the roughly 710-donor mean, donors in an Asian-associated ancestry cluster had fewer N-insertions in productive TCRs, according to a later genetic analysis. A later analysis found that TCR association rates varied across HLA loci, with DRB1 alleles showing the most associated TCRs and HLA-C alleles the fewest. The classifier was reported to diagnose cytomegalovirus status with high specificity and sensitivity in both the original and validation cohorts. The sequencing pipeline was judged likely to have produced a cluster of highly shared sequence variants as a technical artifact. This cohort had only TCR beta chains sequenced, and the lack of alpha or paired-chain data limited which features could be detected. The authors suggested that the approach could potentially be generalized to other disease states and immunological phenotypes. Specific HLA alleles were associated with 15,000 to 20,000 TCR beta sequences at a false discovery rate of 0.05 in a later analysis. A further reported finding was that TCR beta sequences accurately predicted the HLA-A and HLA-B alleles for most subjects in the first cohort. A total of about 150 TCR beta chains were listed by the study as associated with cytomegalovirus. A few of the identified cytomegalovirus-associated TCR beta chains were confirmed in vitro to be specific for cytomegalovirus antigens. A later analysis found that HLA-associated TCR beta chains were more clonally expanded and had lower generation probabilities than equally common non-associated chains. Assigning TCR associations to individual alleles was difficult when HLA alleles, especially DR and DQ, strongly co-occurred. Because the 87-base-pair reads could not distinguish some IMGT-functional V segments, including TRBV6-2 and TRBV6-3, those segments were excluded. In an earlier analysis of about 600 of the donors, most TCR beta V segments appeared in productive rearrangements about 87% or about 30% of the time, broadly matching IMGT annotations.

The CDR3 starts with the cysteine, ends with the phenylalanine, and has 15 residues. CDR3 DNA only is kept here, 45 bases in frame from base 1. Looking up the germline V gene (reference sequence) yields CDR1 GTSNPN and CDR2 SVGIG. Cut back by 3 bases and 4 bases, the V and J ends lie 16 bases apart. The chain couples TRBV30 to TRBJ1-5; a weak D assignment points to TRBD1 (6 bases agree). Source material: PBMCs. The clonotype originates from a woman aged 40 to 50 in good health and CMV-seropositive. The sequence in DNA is TGTGCCTGGAGCGGGTTTCTGGACAGAAATCAGCCCCAGCATTTT. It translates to CAWSGFLDRNQPQHF.